Each of the 21 T cell receptor beta chains below was sequenced from the same sample in a study of early T cells in non-severe SARS-CoV-2 infection. In TCRdb, the 5' RACE reads were re-called with MiXCR into one record per CDR3 protein. The sample has about 29,000 distinct CDR3 sequences, roughly 5.9% seen once; the top ten hold over 0.9%. The material sequenced was whole blood. The receptor source for this set is an adult who was a healthcare worker with PCR-confirmed SARS-CoV-2 infection or an uninfected control (not recorded which).

This clonotype was observed a few times. The chain employs TRBV15 and TRBJ1-1, with a tentative D call TRBD1 (6 bases). Germline CDR1 and CDR2: LNHNV and YYDKDF (reference sequence). The V gene lost 0 bases and the J gene lost 1 base, with 21 bases spanning the gap. The CDR3 has 19 amino acids. CDR3 DNA: TGTGCCACCAGCAGAGATATTTTCGAGACAGGTCTCGGGAACACTGAAGCTTTCTTT. It translates to CATSRDIFETGLGNTEAFF.

This clonotype occurred many times. V and J are TRBV18 and TRBJ2-7; D is unclear. Germline-derived CDR1 and CDR2 are KGHSH and LQKENI. V was cut by 5 bases and J by 7 bases, with 9 bases left in between. The CDR3 contains 11 residues. CDR3 loop: CASSTKQEQYF. In DNA, the CDR3 is TGTGCCAGCTCAACAAAACAGGAGCAGTACTTC.

This clonotype was observed a handful of times. This chain joins TRBV28 and TRBJ2-1; 12 bases agree with TRBD2. Germline V gives CDR1 MDHEN, CDR2 SYDVKM. The CDR3 runs to 15 residues. Trimming cost V 5 bases and J 6 bases; bases outside gene matches: 5. The CDR3 DNA follows: TGTGCCAGCAGTCCTCGGACTAGCGGGGTCAATGAGCAGTTCTTC. Its translation: CASSPRTSGVNEQFF.

The sample holds many counts of this clonotype. The chain employs TRBV28 and TRBJ2-5; either TRBD1 or TRBD2 may supply D (5 bases each). From germline, CDR1 is MDHEN and CDR2 SYDVKM. The CDR3 spans 13 residues. Trimming stripped 3 bases from V and 4 bases from J, with 9 bases between. DNA of the CDR3: TGTGCCAGCAGTTTTGGGGGATCAGAGACCCAGTACTTC. Translating gives CASSFGGSETQYF.

The sample holds many counts of this clonotype. The chain combines TRBV7-9 with TRBJ1-4; 8 positions agree with TRBD1. The CDR3 length is 15 residues. V dropped 5 bases and J dropped 8; count of bases not matched to a gene: 10. Germline CDR1 is SEHNR and CDR2 is FQNEAQ (reference sequence). This CDR3 reads CASSAGQGEGEKLFF. DNA of the CDR3: TGTGCCAGCAGCGCAGGACAGGGCGAAGGGGAAAAACTGTTTTTT.

Many counts were recorded for this clonotype. This chain uses TRBV5-6 with TRBJ1-5; no clear D gene. V lost 3 bases and J lost 4, with 14 bases in between. This CDR3 is built from 15 residues. Germline CDR1 reads SGHDT; CDR2 reads YYEEEE. For the CDR3, the DNA is TGTGCCAGCAGCTCCACGGAGGGCTTGAATCAGCCCCAGCATTTT. This sequence encodes CASSSTEGLNQPQHF.

This clonotype was seen at least ten times. This chain joins TRBV24-1 and TRBJ2-5; TRBD1 might be the D (5 bases). The CDR3 consists of 16 residues. Per germline, CDR1 KGHDR and CDR2 SFDVKD. Trimming stripped 0 bases from V and 3 bases from J, with 13 bases between. The CDR3 coding sequence is TGTGCCACCAGTGATTTGGTTTTTGCAGGGAAAGAGACCCAGTACTTC. Translated: CATSDLVFAGKETQYF.

At least ten counts were recorded for this clonotype. The chain links TRBV6-2 or TRBV6-3 to TRBJ1-5, with TRBD1 matching 9 bases. The V gene's germline CDR1 is MNHEY and CDR2 SVGEGT. CDR3 length: 17 amino acids. With V trimmed by 5 bases and J by 0 bases, 8 bases remained unmatched. CDR3 protein: CASSPLGQGYSNQPQHF. The CDR3, as DNA: TGTGCCAGCAGTCCCCTGGGACAGGGATATAGCAATCAGCCCCAGCATTTT.

This clonotype appeared a few times. The CDR3 sequence is CASSSTTSGTDTQYF. In nucleotides, the CDR3 is TGTGCCAGCAGCTCGACCACTTCGGGCACAGATACGCAGTATTTT. The genes are TRBV11-3 and TRBJ2-3; no definite D call. V lost 4 bases and J lost 1, with 12 bases in between. Germline V CDR1 and CDR2: SGHNT, YENEEA. This CDR3 contains 15 residues.

This clonotype was recorded a few times. The chain joins TRBV24-1 to TRBJ2-3, with 10 bases matching TRBD1. The CDR3 is made up of 16 amino acids. The V and J ends lost 4 bases and 3 bases, in that order; junction bases with no gene match: 6. Germline V CDR1 and CDR2: KGHDR, SFDVKD. The CDR3 DNA reads TGTGCCACCAGTGAGTCCGGGACAGGGGAAACAGATACGCAGTATTTT. Translating gives CATSESGTGETDTQYF.

Only a few counts were recorded for this clonotype. The chain recombines TRBV7-9 with TRBJ1-1; 9 bases align to TRBD1. CDR3 length equals 18 residues. From germline, CDR1 is SEHNR and CDR2 FQNEAQ (reference sequence). Trimming cost V 3 bases and J 3 bases; bases outside gene matches: 14. The CDR3: CASSLDLFGRDRDTEAFF. CDR3 nucleotides: TGTGCCAGCAGCTTGGATTTGTTCGGACGGGACAGGGACACTGAAGCTTTCTTT.

The V call is TRBV27, the J call TRBJ2-1, with no clear D. Between the trimmed V and J ends, which lost 5 bases and 4 bases, there was a span of 9 bases. Per germline, CDR1 MNHEY and CDR2 SMNVEV (reference sequence). The CDR3 runs 13 residues. This chain's CDR3 is CASSLNAYNEQFF. The CDR3 region has the DNA TGTGCCAGCAGTCTCAATGCATACAATGAGCAGTTCTTC.

This chain links TRBV7-9 with TRBJ2-5; no definite D call. The CDR3 is made up of 14 amino acids. Germline CDR1 and CDR2: SEHNR and FQNEAQ (reference sequence). V lost 5 bases and J lost 2, with 12 bases in between. DNA for the CDR3: TGTGCCAGCAGCCCACCCCGGGCTCAAGAGACCCAGTACTTC. This codes for CASSPPRAQETQYF.

The chain combines TRBV9 with TRBJ2-7, with 7 bases identical to TRBD1. With 0 bases clipped from V and 3 bases from J, the junction kept 6 bases outside the gene matches. Looked up from germline, CDR1 is SGDLS and CDR2 is YYNGEE. The CDR3 loop spans 15 amino acids. CDR3 region: CASSVGQGVIYEQYF. The CDR3 region has the DNA TGTGCCAGCAGCGTAGGGCAGGGGGTCATCTACGAGCAGTACTTC. The variable domain in full, completed from reference TRBV9 and TRBJ2-7, reads DSGVTQTPKHLITATGQRVTLRCSPRSGDLSVYWYQQSLDQGLQFLIQYYNGEERAKGNILERFSAQQFPDLHSELNLSSLELGDSALYFCASSVGQGVIYEQYFGPGTRLTVT.

J is TRBJ2-1 and V is TRBV29-1; possibly TRBD2 for D (5 bases). V was shortened by 0 bases and J by 3 bases, with 12 bases between the two germline ends. The length of the CDR3 is 15 residues. Germline V gives CDR1 SQVTM, CDR2 ANQGSEA. CDR3 DNA: TGCAGCGTTGAAGATCTAGCAGCCAACTACAATGAGCAGTTCTTC. It specifies CSVEDLAANYNEQFF.

This clonotype was observed at least ten times. The chain joins TRBV10-3 to TRBJ2-5; a weak D match, TRBD1 (6 bases). This CDR3 region has 15 residues. V was pared by 0 bases and J by 9 bases, with 17 bases between. Germline V CDR1 and CDR2: ENHRY, SYGVKD. DNA for the CDR3: TGTGCCATCAGTGAGTCGATTGGCGGCCCAGGGGCCCAGTACTTC. This sequence encodes CAISESIGGPGAQYF.

V and J are TRBV7-2 and TRBJ1-2; TRBD1 aligns across 8 bases. This CDR3 region has 13 residues. Trimming took 5 bases from V and 4 from J; bases not matched to a gene: 3. Germline CDR1 is SGHTA and CDR2 is FQGNSA. CDR3 residues: CASSGDRIYGYTF. The CDR3 DNA reads as TGTGCCAGCAGCGGGGACAGGATCTATGGCTACACCTTC.

Many counts were recorded for this clonotype. The gene calls are TRBV4-1 and TRBJ2-7; D tentatively reads TRBD1 or TRBD2 (6 bases each). V dropped 0 bases and J dropped 7 bases, with 16 bases sitting between them. The CDR3 totals 15 residues. Germline CDR1 is MGHRA and CDR2 is YSYEKL. In nucleotides, the CDR3 is TGCGCCAGCAGCCAAGAACCAGGGGCCGGGAGTGAGCAGTACTTC. Amino acid sequence: CASSQEPGAGSEQYF.

The sample holds many counts of this clonotype. The chain links TRBV30 to TRBJ1-6; tentative D call: TRBD1 (5 bases). This CDR3 has 16 amino acids. Between the trimmed V and J ends, which lost 5 bases and 4 bases, there was a span of 18 bases. The germline gives CDR1 GTSNPN, CDR2 SVGIG (reference sequence). The CDR3 spells CAWSLGREPYNSPLHF. The CDR3 region has the DNA TGTGCCTGGTCGCTAGGCAGGGAGCCGTATAATTCACCCCTCCACTTT.

This clonotype was observed many times. The chain uses TRBV10-1 and TRBJ2-7; either TRBD1 or TRBD2 may fit D (6 bases each). The germline CDR1 and CDR2 sequences are WNHNN and SYGVQD (reference sequence). The CDR3 has 15 amino acids. V gave up 5 bases and J gave up 3 bases, with 17 bases separating them. The CDR3 coding sequence is TGCGCCAGCAGTCCAAAAGGGGGGAGCTTCTACGAGCAGTACTTC. Amino acid sequence: CASSPKGGSFYEQYF.

The chain couples TRBV7-2 to TRBJ2-1; TRBD1 matches at 8 bases. Germline CDR1 reads SGHTA; CDR2 reads FQGNSA. This CDR3 has 13 amino acids. V was clipped by 3 bases and J by 5 bases; unmatched bases: 0. CDR3 sequence reads: CASSLDRDNEQFF. In nucleotides, the CDR3 is TGTGCCAGCAGCTTGGACAGGGACAATGAGCAGTTCTTC.